The count of the clone carrying this T cell receptor (beta chain) is one. Its matching antigen is unknown. CD4+ cells underwent separation, giving CD45RA+ naive and CD45RA-negative memory subsets. The record originates from a study of shared clonotypes between healthy human individuals. Whole-study findings and limits: Shared clonotypes: about 5% naive CD4, about 4% naive CD8, about 2.5% memory CD4, roughly 0.4% memory CD8.

Only in-frame clones appear in the TCRdb table, and some are missing; sequencing was by immunoSEQ multiplex PCR. This table holds about 2.5 million clones, roughly 90% found once. The V gene's germline CDR1 is LGHNA and CDR2 YNFKEQ. The germline V and J ends were trimmed by 4 bases and 2 bases, with 14 bases remaining between them. The CDR3 is 15 residues long. The chain uses TRBV4-2 and TRBJ1-2; no definite D call. The sequenced sample was naive CD4+ T cells from PBMCs. Specified subset: CD45RA+ positively selected. This receptor was obtained from a man between 18 and 35 years old in good health. Some clones in this sample may be carry-over from other donors' samples. This chain's CDR3 is CASSPWRGSNYGYTF. The CDR3 DNA reads as TGTGCCAGCAGCCCCTGGCGGGGATCGAACTATGGCTACACCTTC.